Below, 8 T cell receptor beta chains from the same sample are listed, as sequenced in a study of Graves' ophthalmopathy and Graves' hyperthyroidism. Amplified material comprised TCR beta CDR3 regions derived from RNA transcripts. Amplification began with first-round RT-PCR using HTBI primers, then second-round multiplex PCR was performed. Each CDR3 protein is one row after TCRdb ran MiXCR on the multiplex PCR reads. The table shows under 800,000 distinct CDR3 sequences, with approximately 22% occurring only once. The specimen sequenced was peripheral blood. All receptors come from a woman under 30 with stable Graves' hyperthyroidism. Some clones in this sample may be carry-over from other donors' samples.

There are a few counts of this clonotype. The rearrangement links TRBV4-1 to TRBJ2-7; D possibly uses TRBD1 or TRBD2 (5 bases each). The CDR3 runs 17 residues. Germline CDR1 MGHRA, CDR2 YSYEKL. Between the trimmed V and J ends, which lost 0 bases and 4 bases, there was a span of 19 bases. The CDR3 here is CASSQDRGTRLLYEQYF. The DNA for the CDR3 is TGCGCCAGCAGCCAAGATCGGGGCACGCGACTACTTTACGAGCAGTACTTC.

The J gene is TRBJ1-5, the V gene TRBV12-3 or TRBV12-4; tentatively, D is TRBD1 (5 bases). This CDR3 is 15 amino acids long. V was clipped by 2 bases and J by 4 bases, with 12 bases between them. This chain's CDR3 is CASSLSLGDNQPQHF. CDR3 nucleotides: TGTGCCAGCAGTTTAAGTTTAGGGGATAATCAGCCCCAGCATTTT.

This clonotype was observed at least ten times. The chain joins TRBV2 to TRBJ1-3, with a possible D match to TRBD1 (5 bases). V lost 4 bases, J lost 0 bases, and 13 bases lay in between. This CDR3 is built from 16 residues. Germline V gene data show CDR1 as SNHLY and CDR2 as FYNNEI. CDR3 region: CASSVDSINSGNTIYF. Written as DNA, the CDR3 is TGTGCCAGCAGTGTAGACAGCATCAACTCTGGAAACACCATATATTTT.

This clonotype is medium-sized (0.01 to 0.1%). The chain combines TRBV11-2 with TRBJ1-2, with D possibly TRBD1 on 5 matching bases. The V end was cut by 4 bases, the J end by 8 bases, with 14 bases between. The V gene's germline CDR1 is SGHAT and CDR2 FQNNGV. CDR3 length equals 13 residues. CDR3 sequence (DNA): TGTGCCAGCAGCTCGCAGGACATCAGCGGCTACACCTTC. Its translation: CASSSQDISGYTF. The whole variable domain, remainder taken from reference TRBV11-2 and TRBJ1-2, is EAGVAQSPRYKIIEKRQSVAFWCNPISGHATLYWYQQILGQGPKLLIQFQNNGVVDDSQLPKDRFSAERLKGVDSTLKIQPAKLEDSAVYLCASSSQDISGYTFGSGTRLTVV.

This clonotype was picked up many times. This rearrangement joins TRBV7-3 to TRBJ2-7; 10 bases fit TRBD1. With V trimmed by 3 bases and J by 3 bases, 8 bases remained unmatched. The germline V gene encodes CDR1 SGHTA and CDR2 FQGTGA. CDR3 length equals 16 residues. The CDR3 DNA sequence: TGTGCCAGCAGCTTGACAGGGGGCGGCTTGGGCTACGAGCAGTACTTC. Protein: CASSLTGGGLGYEQYF.

This clonotype has ten or more counts. The chain recombines TRBV9 with TRBJ2-7, with 7 bases that match TRBD2. V trimming: 3 bases; J trimming: 2 bases; junction bases outside the gene matches: 5. The CDR3 is 14 amino acids. From germline, CDR1 is SGDLS and CDR2 YYNGEE. The CDR3 DNA reads as TGTGCCAGCAGCGGGGGAGCGGGAACCTACGAGCAGTACTTC. Amino acids: CASSGGAGTYEQYF.

V gene TRBV7-8 combines with J gene TRBJ1-5, with D perhaps TRBD1 (5 bases). Trimming stripped 5 bases from V and 4 bases from J, with 12 bases between. CDR1 and CDR2 (germline): SGHVS, FQNEAQ. The CDR3 loop spans 14 amino acids. CDR3: CASSTRRGNQPQHF. The DNA of the CDR3 is TGTGCCAGCAGCACAAGACGGGGGAATCAGCCCCAGCATTTT.

This chain's CDR3 is CASSPPGQIYEQYF. The CDR3 nucleotides read TGTGCCAGCTCACCACCGGGACAGATATACGAGCAGTACTTC. The chain links TRBV18 to TRBJ2-7; 7 bases agree with TRBD1. V trimming: 0 bases; J trimming: 4 bases; junction bases outside the gene matches: 3. Per the germline V gene, CDR1 is KGHSH and CDR2 is LQKENI. This CDR3 spans 14 amino acids. Full variable domain (missing parts from reference TRBV18 and TRBJ2-7): NAGVMQNPRHLVRRRGQEARLRCSPMKGHSHVYWYRQLPEEGLKFMVYLQKENIIDESGMPKERFSAEFPKEGPSILRIQQVVRGDSAAYFCASSPPGQIYEQYFGPGTRLTVT.